This TCR beta chain was identified in a study of OX40 agonist ivuxolimab in advanced cancers. Turning to the study itself: A mean age of around 66 years, range about 20 to 85, was recorded, and 82.7% were male. A partial response was reached by three patients: one with hepatocellular carcinoma and two with cutaneous melanoma.

Concerning this clone itself: What it binds is unknown.

In germline, CDR1 is SGHDT, CDR2 YYEEEE. The CDR3 runs to 15 residues. Unmatched junction bases numbered 6, after V lost 2 bases and J lost 6 bases. Study observations and caveats: Averaged across samples, CD8+ T cells carried more expanded clones than CD4+ did.

Blood sampling was done at baseline, cycle 4 day 1, and cycle 7 day 1. Profiled with immunoSEQ multiplex PCR; TCRdb holds only in-frame clones, not every one. The sample consists of 20,000 or so clones, 75% to 85% of them appearing once. The chain employs TRBV5-6 and TRBJ1-5, with 9 bases matching TRBD1. This sequence was found in an adult with an advanced solid tumor such as melanoma, head and neck, liver or kidney cancer. The starting material was CD4+ or CD8+ T cells sorted from blood, obtained in a trial of the OX40 agonist ivuxolimab. CDR3 residues: CASSLFGTGSQPQHF. CDR3 in DNA: TGTGCCAGCAGCTTATTCGGGACAGGGAGTCAGCCCCAGCATTTT.